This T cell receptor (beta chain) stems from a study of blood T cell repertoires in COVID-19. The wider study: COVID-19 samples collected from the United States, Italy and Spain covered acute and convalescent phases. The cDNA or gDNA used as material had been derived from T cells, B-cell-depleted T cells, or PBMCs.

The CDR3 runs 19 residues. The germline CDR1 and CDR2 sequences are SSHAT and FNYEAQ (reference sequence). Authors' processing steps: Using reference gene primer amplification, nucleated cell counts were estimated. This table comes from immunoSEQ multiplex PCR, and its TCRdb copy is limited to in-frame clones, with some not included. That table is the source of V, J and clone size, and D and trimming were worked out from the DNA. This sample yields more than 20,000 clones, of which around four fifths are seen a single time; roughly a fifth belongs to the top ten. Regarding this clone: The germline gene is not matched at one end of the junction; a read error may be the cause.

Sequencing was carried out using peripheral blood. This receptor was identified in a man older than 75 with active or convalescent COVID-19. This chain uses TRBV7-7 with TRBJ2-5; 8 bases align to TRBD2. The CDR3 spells CASSPYGGGSLEFQETQYF. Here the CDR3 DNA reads TGTGCTAGCAGCCCCTACGGGGGGGGCTCCTTGGAATTCCAAGAGACCCAGTACTTC.